This TCR beta chain was found in a study of CD8+CD57+ T cells in acquired aplastic anemia (dated 2018 in TCRdb). Regarding the research as a whole: DNA extracted from sorted CD4+ and CD8+ cells had a mean of approximately 3.4 ug, with a range of roughly 0.2 to 27.4 ug. CD8+CD57+ expansion was defined as a frequency above the mean frequency observed in healthy subjects. Study-wide findings and limitations: No significant difference in CD8+ Simpson's diversity was found between patients and healthy controls (P=0.060). About 30 CD8+ CDR3 sequences were found in both patients and controls but appeared to be highly expressed in patients and within the immunodominant clones of the patients.

The patients picked for sequencing were ones in whom flow cytometry had shown an expansion of CD8+CD57+ cells. Every patient had severe acquired aplastic anemia, diagnosed using the International Study of Aplastic Anemia and Agranulocytosis and Camitta criteria. Patients had received no therapy at the time of blood sampling. TCR repertoires of sorted CD4+ and CD8+ blood T cells from severe aplastic anemia patients and healthy subjects were deep-sequenced in the study. Patients were enrolled in the USA under clinicaltrials.gov protocols 00001620, 01623167, 00001397, 00071045, 00081523 and 00961064. Ficoll-Paque density gradient centrifugation was used to isolate peripheral blood mononuclear cells. Before DNA extraction, CD4+ and CD8+ T cells were sorted by FACS or by magnetic beads. The sample holds one count of this clonotype. What this receptor recognizes is not known. Base qualities are not recorded, but no much larger clone differs from it by a single base. One read offers little support.

The CDR3, cysteine through phenylalanine, is 14 amino acids long. The sequence is cut down to CDR3 DNA, 42 bases in frame from base 1. V is cut by 5 bases and J by 5 bases, and the space between the germline ends is 13 bases. CDR1 and CDR2 (DFQATT, SNEGSKA) derive from the germline V gene (reference sequence). Profiling of TCR beta VDJ combinations and CDR3 sequences used genomic DNA as the template. TCR repertoire sequencing was run on an Illumina HiSeq 2000. In the authors' own workflow: Repertoire assessment relied on Simpson's diversity index, CDR3 size and DJ length profiles, and TRBV/TRBJ rearrangement plots. The immunodominant clone was defined as the most abundant DNA sequence in deep sequencing data. CDR3 amino acid sequences were checked for sharing between subjects and were compared against published repertoires and the VDJdb database. The raw public reads went through TCRdb reprocessing: fastp at Q25, MiXCR clone calling, in-frame beta chains kept. For every CDR3 protein sequence, its rows merge into one entry that carries the most common genes and DNA. TCRdb, not the original authors, processed these V and J calls. In this sample the table shows roughly 170,000 distinct CDR3 sequences, 48% of which occur a single time. The ten largest clones take up 13% of the sample.

This clonotype originated in a human donor with aplastic anemia. Sequencing used sorted CD4+, CD8+, or CD8+CD57+ T cells (not recorded which) from PBMCs. The chain is encoded by TRBV20-1 joined to TRBJ1-6; no D gene can be assigned with confidence. This receptor carries the CDR3 CSAPGISDNSPLHF. The nucleotide sequence is TGCAGTGCTCCCGGGATCTCGGATAATTCACCCCTCCACTTT.